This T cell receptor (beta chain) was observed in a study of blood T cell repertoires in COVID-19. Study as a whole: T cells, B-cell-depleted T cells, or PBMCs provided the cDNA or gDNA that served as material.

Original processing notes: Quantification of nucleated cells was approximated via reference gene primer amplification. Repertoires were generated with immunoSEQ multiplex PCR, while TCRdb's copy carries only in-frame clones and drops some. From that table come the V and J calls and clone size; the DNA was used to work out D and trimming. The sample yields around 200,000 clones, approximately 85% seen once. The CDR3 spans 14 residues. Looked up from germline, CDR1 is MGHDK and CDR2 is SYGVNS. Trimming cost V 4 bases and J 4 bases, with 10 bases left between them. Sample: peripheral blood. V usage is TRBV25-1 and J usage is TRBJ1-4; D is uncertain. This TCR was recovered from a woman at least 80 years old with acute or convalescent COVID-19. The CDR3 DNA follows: TGTGCCAGCAGTGCCCCCCGGGGTAATGAAAAACTGTTTTTT. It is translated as CASSAPRGNEKLFF.